The 30 T cell receptor beta chains below all came from one sample that was sequenced in a study of molecular identifiers for immune sequencing clone quantification. MiXCR, applied by TCRdb to the PCR reads, yields one record per CDR3 protein. This sample carries some 96,000 distinct CDR3 sequences, approximately 24% of them seen once, and the ten largest clones take about 0.99%. Sequences were obtained from naive CD8+ T cells from blood, with Jurkat cell RNA spiked in. The subset: FACS-sorted CD8+CD4-CCR7+CD45RA+ naive T cells. The receptors stem from a human donor in good health. Some libraries in this study had Jurkat cell RNA spiked in.

The chain carries TRBV11-2 and TRBJ2-7; the match to TRBD1 covers 9 bases. Germline trimming cut 4 bases from V and 2 bases from J; bases unmatched to any gene: 6. The CDR3 has 15 residues. Germline values: CDR1 SGHAT, CDR2 FQNNGV. CDR3 DNA: TGTGCCAGCAGCTGGACAGGGGCCGAAGCCTACGAGCAGTACTTC. Residues: CASSWTGAEAYEQYF.

This clonotype has ten or more counts. The rearrangement uses TRBV29-1 and TRBJ2-3; 9 bases align to TRBD2. CDR3 length equals 15 residues. The V and J ends lost 1 base and 5 bases, in that order; junction bases with no gene match: 7. Germline CDR1 and CDR2: SQVTM and ANQGSEA. The CDR3 DNA sequence: TGCAGCGTTGAAGGTAGCGGGAGACCCCGAGATACGCAGTATTTT. Amino acids: CSVEGSGRPRDTQYF.

A note on this clonotype: The CDR3 ends on some other residue instead of the conserved phenylalanine or tryptophan, so this is likely a read error. This chain links TRBV9 with TRBJ2-5; 8 positions agree with TRBD1. J lost 2 bases, V lost 6 bases, and 3 bases had no gene match. The CDR3 runs to 13 residues. Germline V gene sequence: CDR1 SGDLS, CDR2 YYNGEE. The CDR3 sequence: CASTGTGQETQYL. In nucleotides, the CDR3 is TGTGCCAGCACCGGGACAGGTCAAGAGACCCAGTACCTC.

In its sample, this clonotype was seen many times. The chain joins TRBV4-2 to TRBJ1-5, with TRBD1 identical over 12 bases. The V gene's germline CDR1 is LGHNA and CDR2 YNFKEQ. Losses at the gene ends were 0 bases for V and 5 bases for J; bases not matched to a gene: 14. CDR3 length equals 20 residues. DNA for the CDR3: TGTGCCAGCAGCCAAGAGGGCCGTCTCCCGGGACAGGGGGCTGATCAGCCCCAGCATTTT. This sequence encodes CASSQEGRLPGQGADQPQHF.

This clonotype was picked up a small number of times. The genes are TRBV29-1 and TRBJ1-2; D remains ambiguous. Germline V gene sequence: CDR1 SQVTM, CDR2 ANQGSEA. V was clipped by 1 base and J by 1 base, with 10 bases between them. The CDR3 length is 14 residues. The CDR3 region is CSVEGRESNYGYTF. The DNA of the CDR3 is TGCAGCGTTGAAGGGCGGGAAAGTAACTATGGCTACACCTTC.

V is TRBV19 and J is TRBJ2-1; 7 bases are a match to TRBD1. Trimming removed 7 bases from V and 8 bases from J; junction bases left unmatched: 8. Germline V gene lookup returns CDR1 LNHDA and CDR2 SQIVND (reference sequence). CDR3 length equals 13 residues. The CDR3 DNA reads TGTGCCAGTACCGGGACAGCCTGGGATGAGCAGTTCTTC. It yields the protein CASTGTAWDEQFF.

The genes are TRBV2 and TRBJ2-5; D is possibly TRBD1 (7 bases). The CDR3 totals 15 residues. V was cut by 5 bases and J by 4 bases, with 17 bases left in between. Germline V CDR1 and CDR2: SNHLY, FYNNEI. The CDR3 is CASSSAGGFLETQYF. CDR3 bases: TGTGCCAGCAGTTCCGCAGGGGGGTTCCTAGAGACCCAGTACTTC.

This clonotype was detected many times. V usage is TRBV19 and J usage is TRBJ1-1, with D hard to call. V lost 3 bases and J 3 bases, leaving 8 bases between the germline ends. CDR1 LNHDA and CDR2 SQIVND come from the germline V gene (reference sequence). CDR3 length equals 13 residues. In nucleotides, the CDR3 is TGTGCCAGTAGTATTAGTCTGCACACTGAAGCTTTCTTT. It yields the protein CASSISLHTEAFF.

This clonotype was seen many times. The gene calls are TRBV12-5 and TRBJ1-5; D is undetermined. With 2 bases removed from V and 4 bases from J, the gap between germline ends came to 12 bases. From germline, CDR1 is LGHNT and CDR2 FRNRAP. The CDR3 runs 15 residues. The CDR3 DNA reads as TGTGCTAGTGGTTTGTTTGCGGCAGGTAATCAGCCCCAGCATTTT. Translating gives CASGLFAAGNQPQHF.

The J gene is TRBJ2-7, the V gene TRBV11-2, with a possible D match to TRBD2 (6 bases). In germline, CDR1 is SGHAT, CDR2 FQNNGV. Between the trimmed V and J ends, which lost 4 bases and 3 bases, there was a span of 10 bases. The CDR3 runs 13 residues. CDR3 amino acids: CASSYDGGYEQYF. CDR3 DNA sequence: TGTGCCAGCAGCTATGACGGGGGCTACGAGCAGTACTTC.

At least ten counts were recorded for this clonotype. The chain couples TRBV3-1 to TRBJ2-7; TRBD2 matches at 11 bases. The trim removed 8 bases at V and 3 bases at J, leaving 15 bases unmatched. This CDR3 has 17 residues. Germline lookup yields CDR1 LGHDT and CDR2 YNNKEL (reference sequence). As DNA, the CDR3 is TGTGCCAGCGGCGGTAGCGGGAGGGCCGGTCGGGACTACGAGCAGTACTTC. This codes for CASGGSGRAGRDYEQYF.

As to this clonotype: Just one base apart from a much larger clone, this may be a read error. The chain uses TRBV7-6 and TRBJ2-3; D may be TRBD1 (6 bases). The germline V gene encodes CDR1 SGHVS and CDR2 FNYEAQ. There are 15 residues in the CDR3. The CDR3 reads CASSLGAGVTDTQCF. The CDR3 region has the DNA TGTGCCAGCAGCTTAGGGGCAGGGGTTACAGATACGCAGTGTTTT.

A word on this clonotype: This may arise from a read error, as a much more abundant clone is one base away. This sequence joins TRBV10-3 and TRBJ2-7, with unresolved D. The length of the CDR3 is 11 residues. Germline-derived CDR1 and CDR2 are ENHRY and SYGVKD. The V and J ends lost 3 bases and 5 bases respectively, with 5 bases between them. CDR3 nucleotides: TGTGCCATCAGTGACAGAGACGAGCAGTACTTC. Translation gives CAISDRDEQYF.

As regards this clonotype: This may arise from a read error, as a much more abundant clone is one base away. Here the CDR3 omits its conserved ending phenylalanine or tryptophan, so a read error is the likely source. The V call is TRBV20-1, the J call TRBJ2-5; maybe TRBD1 (6 bases). With 3 bases removed from V and 2 bases from J, the gap between germline ends came to 10 bases. Germline V CDR1 and CDR2: DFQATT, SNEGSKA (reference sequence). The CDR3 has 13 residues. This chain's CDR3 is CSARDRTQETQYL. The CDR3, as DNA: TGCAGTGCTAGGGACAGAACGCAAGAGACCCAGTACCTC.

V gene TRBV7-2 combines with J gene TRBJ2-7, with TRBD2 identical over 11 bases. The germline CDR1 and CDR2 sequences are SGHTA and FQGNSA. This CDR3 is built from 16 residues. The V and J ends lost 3 bases and 0 bases, in that order; junction bases with no gene match: 4. The CDR3 DNA reads as TGTGCCAGCAGCTTCGCTAGCGGGGGGAACTCCTACGAGCAGTACTTC. It translates to CASSFASGGNSYEQYF.

This clonotype occurred many times. V and J are TRBV24-1 and TRBJ2-6; no reliable D call. This CDR3 has 16 amino acids. Germline CDR1 reads KGHDR; CDR2 reads SFDVKD. V shed 1 base and J shed 0 bases, with 6 bases lying between them. CDR3 coding DNA: TGTGCCACCAGTGATTTTAGAAACTCTGGGGCCAACGTCCTGACTTTC. Encoded protein: CATSDFRNSGANVLTF.

The sample holds many counts of this clonotype. The chain uses TRBV7-9 and TRBJ2-7; weak D call: TRBD1 (6 bases). CDR3 length: 14 residues. Germline CDR1 and CDR2: SEHNR and FQNEAQ (reference sequence). V lost 5 bases to trimming and J lost 2 bases, with 13 bases between them. CDR3 DNA: TGTGCCAGCAGCCGGGATGGGGGCCCCTACGAGCAGTACTTC. Translated: CASSRDGGPYEQYF.

Of note for this clonotype: A much larger clone differs from this one at a single base, so this may be a read error. The V gene is TRBV6-5, the J gene TRBJ2-7; D remains unclear. V was cut by 3 bases and J by 6 bases, with 12 bases left in between. Germline CDR1 and CDR2: MNHEY and SVGAGI. CDR3 length: 13 residues. The CDR3 nucleotides read TGTGCCAGCAGTTATTCCGCGGTATGCGAGCAGTACTTC. Its translation: CASSYSAVCEQYF.

This clonotype was seen at least ten times. This chain links TRBV19 with TRBJ2-7; the D gene is possibly TRBD1 (5 bases). Germline V lookup: CDR1 LNHDA, CDR2 SQIVND (reference sequence). V was trimmed by 7 bases and J by 3 bases, leaving 13 bases between them. The CDR3 runs 13 residues. This chain's CDR3 is CASTPGPSYEQYF. The CDR3 DNA follows: TGTGCCAGTACCCCAGGGCCGAGCTACGAGCAGTACTTC.

This clonotype was counted many times. The chain joins TRBV4-1 to TRBJ2-5; 7 bases are a match to TRBD2. The CDR3 covers 16 residues. Germline CDR1 reads MGHRA; CDR2 reads YSYEKL. The V gene end was trimmed by 4 bases and the J gene end by 5 bases; junction bases not matched to a gene: 13. CDR3 in DNA: TGCGCCAGCAGCCGAGTAGCGGGCGAAAATAGGGAGACCCAGTACTTC. Translating it yields CASSRVAGENRETQYF.

V and J are TRBV14 and TRBJ2-1; D is undetermined. The V and J ends lost 0 bases and 12 bases respectively, with 9 bases between them. The CDR3 sequence is 12 residues long. CDR1 is SGHDN, CDR2 FVKESK, per germline. CDR3 sequence reads: CASSQDWSGQFF. In DNA, the CDR3 is TGTGCCAGCAGCCAAGATTGGTCGGGGCAGTTCTTC.

As regards this clonotype: With a much larger clone just one base away, this may be a read error. The chain joins TRBV7-2 to TRBJ1-1; D remains ambiguous. CDR3 length: 12 residues. Germline lookup yields CDR1 SGHTA and CDR2 FQGNSA. Here the CDR3 reads CASSLANTVAFF. In DNA, the CDR3 is TGTGCCAGCAGCTTAGCCAACACTGTAGCTTTCTTT.

Turning to this clonotype: One end of the junction is discordant with germline, which a read error may explain. The chain employs TRBV5-6 and TRBJ1-1; TRBD1 aligns across 12 bases. CDR3 length: 14 residues. CDR1 SGHDT and CDR2 YYEEEE come from the germline V gene. The chain's CDR3 is CVSSFGTGGTETFF. The CDR3 DNA reads as TGTGTCAGCAGCTTCGGGACAGGGGGCACTGAAACTTTCTTT.

V gene TRBV28 combines with J gene TRBJ2-5; D might be TRBD1 or TRBD2, each matching 6 bases. From germline, CDR1 is MDHEN and CDR2 SYDVKM. Between the trimmed V and J ends, which lost 5 bases and 4 bases, there was a span of 17 bases. The CDR3 length is 15 residues. CDR3 loop: CASSGGQGRPETQYF. CDR3 sequence (DNA): TGTGCCAGCAGTGGGGGGCAGGGGCGCCCAGAGACCCAGTACTTC.

In its sample, this clonotype was seen many times. This chain connects TRBV2 to TRBJ1-2; 9 positions agree with TRBD1. CDR1 SNHLY and CDR2 FYNNEI come from the germline V gene. The CDR3 has 18 amino acids. With 2 bases clipped from V and 6 bases from J, the junction kept 16 bases outside the gene matches. The CDR3 DNA is TGTGCCAGCAGTGAAAGCTGGACAGGGGAGACCGTCCACCATGGCTACACCTTC. It encodes CASSESWTGETVHHGYTF.

In its sample, this clonotype was seen a few times. The genes are TRBV4-3 and TRBJ2-7, with 13 bases matching TRBD2. J was trimmed by 1 base and V by 0 bases; bases with no gene match: 3. This CDR3 has 17 residues. Germline V gene data show CDR1 as LGHNA and CDR2 as YSLEER. This CDR3 reads CASSQETTSGGSYEQYF. The CDR3, as DNA: TGCGCCAGCAGCCAAGAGACGACTAGCGGGGGGTCCTACGAGCAGTACTTC.

In this sample, this clonotype turned up many times. The J gene is TRBJ2-7, the V gene TRBV6-1; the D is unclear. Germline CDR1 is MNHNS and CDR2 is SASEGT. V shed 2 bases and J shed 7 bases, with 18 bases lying between them. The CDR3 consists of 15 residues. CDR3 DNA sequence: TGTGCCAGCAGTGAAAACACCCTCTTGTCCCTGGAGCAGTACTTC. Its protein product is CASSENTLLSLEQYF.

This clonotype was recorded many times. J is TRBJ2-7 and V is TRBV7-9, with 8 positions matching TRBD1. CDR1 is SEHNR, CDR2 FQNEAQ, per germline (reference sequence). With 5 bases clipped from V and 3 bases from J, the junction kept 15 bases outside the gene matches. The CDR3 totals 17 residues. CDR3 coding DNA: TGTGCCAGCAGCGCACCACCGAGACAGGGGCAAATCTACGAGCAGTACTTC. Amino acids: CASSAPPRQGQIYEQYF. Full variable domain (outside the CDR3, taken from reference TRBV7-9 and TRBJ2-7): DTGVSQNPRHKITKRGQNVTFRCDPISEHNRLYWYRQTLGQGPEFLTYFQNEAQLEKSRLLSDRFSAERPKGSFSTLEIQRTEQGDSAMYLCASSAPPRQGQIYEQYFGPGTRLTVT.

There are many counts of this clonotype. This chain uses TRBV11-2 with TRBJ2-2; D is ambiguous. Between the trimmed V and J ends, which lost 5 bases and 6 bases, there was a span of 7 bases. In germline, CDR1 is SGHAT, CDR2 FQNNGV. The CDR3 runs to 12 residues. The CDR3: CASSPAPGELFF. The DNA of the CDR3 is TGTGCCAGCAGCCCCGCCCCCGGGGAGCTGTTTTTT.

This clonotype was recorded a few times. The chain uses TRBV29-1 and TRBJ1-3; D gene uncertain. CDR3 length: 12 amino acids. Between the trimmed V and J ends, which lost 5 bases and 1 base, there was a span of 6 bases. Looked up from germline, CDR1 is SQVTM and CDR2 is ANQGSEA. CDR3 bases: TGCAGCGTTCTTCCTTCTGGAAACACCATATATTTT. Its protein is CSVLPSGNTIYF.